These 16 T cell receptor beta chains came from one sample sequenced in a study of blood T cell repertoires in COVID-19. Using immunoSEQ multiplex PCR, the repertoire was profiled, and TCRdb retains in-frame clones only, with some absent. The sample lists 200,000 to 250,000 clones, approximately 80% seen once, with more than 10% in the top ten. Sequencing was performed on peripheral blood. The receptor set was obtained from a human donor in a cohort sampled during active COVID-19.

This clone was seen only once. The V call is TRBV27, the J call TRBJ1-1; 8 positions agree with TRBD1. The CDR3 has 16 amino acids. The germline CDR1 and CDR2 sequences are MNHEY and SMNVEV (reference sequence). V was clipped by 6 bases and J by 0 bases; unmatched bases: 9. The CDR3 bases are TGTGCCAGCAGCATCGTCCCGGGACAGGTGAACACTGAAGCTTTCTTT. This codes for CASSIVPGQVNTEAFF.

This chain links TRBV6-5 with TRBJ2-2; a weak D match, TRBD2 (6 bases). Germline CDR1 reads MNHEY; CDR2 reads SVGAGI. The CDR3 contains 14 residues. V dropped 8 bases and J dropped 5 bases, with 15 bases sitting between them. CDR3 sequence reads: CASRREDRTGELFF. In DNA form, the CDR3 reads TGTGCCAGCCGTAGGGAGGATAGGACCGGGGAGCTGTTTTTT.

The chain uses TRBV6-5 and TRBJ1-1; the D gene is possibly TRBD1 (5 bases). Looked up from germline, CDR1 is MNHEY and CDR2 is SVGAGI. Trimming took off 6 bases at V and 2 bases at J, with 10 bases between the two ends. The length of the CDR3 is 13 residues. CDR3 sequence reads: CASSLGQNTEAFF. The CDR3, as DNA: TGTGCCAGCAGCCTCGGACAAAACACTGAAGCTTTCTTT.

The chain carries TRBV6-2 or TRBV6-3 and TRBJ2-3; TRBD2 matches 11 bases. This CDR3 contains 17 residues. V was clipped by 6 bases and J by 2 bases; unmatched bases: 10. Germline CDR1 is MNHEY and CDR2 is SVGEGT. CDR3 DNA sequence: TGTGCCAGCAGCCGTGGGACTAGCGGAACATACACAGATACGCAGTATTTT. It is translated as CASSRGTSGTYTDTQYF.

The gene calls are TRBV15 and TRBJ2-5; D possibly corresponds to TRBD2 (6 bases). The V gene lost 5 bases and the J gene lost 1 base, with 11 bases spanning the gap. Germline V gene lookup returns CDR1 LNHNV and CDR2 YYDKDF (reference sequence). This CDR3 has 14 amino acids. CDR3 nucleotides: TGTGCCACCAGCCGCCGGGACTCCCAAGAGACCCAGTACTTC. Protein: CATSRRDSQETQYF.

The chain couples TRBV5-1 to TRBJ2-2, with TRBD2 matching 15 bases. Germline V gene sequence: CDR1 SGHRS, CDR2 YFSETQ. The V and J ends lost 6 bases and 3 bases, in that order; junction bases with no gene match: 6. This CDR3 is built from 17 residues. The DNA for the CDR3 is TGCGCCAGCATCCCGGGACTAGCGGGAGGCGACACCGGGGAGCTGTTTTTT. It is translated as CASIPGLAGGDTGELFF.

The CDR3 reads CASSEGGRPGEKLFF. The CDR3 DNA reads as TGTGCCAGCAGTGAAGGTGGAAGGCCGGGGGAAAAACTGTTTTTT. The chain employs TRBV2 and TRBJ1-4; D not resolved. The V end lost 1 base, the J end lost 8 bases, and 14 bases lay between the germline ends. Germline assignment: CDR1 SNHLY and CDR2 FYNNEI. The CDR3 extends over 15 amino acids.

The chain combines TRBV9 with TRBJ2-3; D is ambiguous. V lost 4 bases to trimming and J lost 0 bases, with 12 bases between them. CDR1 and CDR2 from the germline V gene are SGDLS and YYNGEE. This CDR3 has 15 amino acids. The CDR3 is CASSSYSTSTDTQYF. CDR3 bases: TGTGCCAGCAGCTCCTACTCCACTAGCACAGATACGCAGTATTTT.

The chain employs TRBV21-1 and TRBJ1-4; TRBD1 was called by the table and not checked on the DNA. TRBV21-1 is a pseudogene segment. The CDR3 runs 14 residues. The CDR3: CASSKRDRPEKLFF. DNA for the CDR3: TGTGCCAGCAGCAAACGGGACAGACCGGAAAAACTGTTTTTT.

A remark on this clone: The junction differs from germline at one of its ends, possibly a read error. The chain carries TRBV14 and TRBJ1-4; D is unresolved. CDR1 is SGHDN, CDR2 FVKESK, per germline. The CDR3 has 13 amino acids. The CDR3 loop is CASSRDSNEKLFF. The DNA for the CDR3 is TGTGCCAGTAGCCGCGACTCTAATGAAAAACTGTTTTTT.

The chain uses TRBV20-1 and TRBJ2-5; a weak D match, TRBD2 (5 bases). The germline V gene has CDR1 DFQATT and CDR2 SNEGSKA (reference sequence). CDR3 length equals 11 residues. The ends were cut back, 5 bases at V and 5 bases at J, with 9 bases in the middle. This CDR3 is CSAAPGETQYF. CDR3 bases: TGCAGTGCTGCCCCGGGGGAGACCCAGTACTTC.

The chain uses TRBV9 and TRBJ2-5, with 9 bases identical to TRBD1. V shed 3 bases, J shed 4 bases, and the junction held 7 bases outside the gene matches. The CDR3 is 15 amino acids. Germline CDR1 reads SGDLS; CDR2 reads YYNGEE. The CDR3 region is CASSANPTGGETQYF. CDR3 in DNA: TGTGCCAGCAGCGCCAACCCGACAGGGGGAGAGACCCAGTACTTC.

This clone was counted a single time. This rearrangement joins TRBV2 to TRBJ2-7; TRBD1 aligns across 9 bases. The CDR3 has 14 residues. Germline-derived CDR1 and CDR2 are SNHLY and FYNNEI. The V and J ends lost 7 bases and 1 base, in that order; junction bases with no gene match: 5. CDR3 in DNA: TGTGCCAGCAAAACCGGGACAGGGTCCTACGAGCAGTACTTC. This codes for CASKTGTGSYEQYF. The variable domain in full, completed from reference TRBV2 and TRBJ2-7, reads EPEVTQTPSHQVTQMGQEVILRCVPISNHLYFYWYRQILGQKVEFLVSFYNNEISEKSEIFDDQFSVERPDGSNFTLKIRSTKLEDSAMYFCASKTGTGSYEQYFGPGTRLTVT.

J is TRBJ1-5 and V is TRBV28; 8 nucleotides agree with TRBD1. The CDR3 extends over 14 amino acids. Unmatched junction bases numbered 3, after V lost 3 bases and J lost 5 bases. Germline CDR1 MDHEN, CDR2 SYDVKM. CDR3 in amino acids: CASSLGQDHQPQHF. The CDR3 DNA reads TGTGCCAGCAGTTTGGGACAGGACCATCAGCCCCAGCATTTT.

The chain is built from TRBV18 and TRBJ1-2; 9 bases fit TRBD1. Unmatched junction bases numbered 3, after V lost 3 bases and J lost 13 bases. The CDR3 totals 11 residues. Germline V lookup: CDR1 KGHSH, CDR2 LQKENI. CDR3 in DNA: TGTGCCAGCTCACCGGGACAGGGTTGCACCTTC. Protein product: CASSPGQGCTF.

In the case of this clone: One end of the junction varies from germline; a read error may be responsible. The chain couples TRBV7-7 to TRBJ2-3, with a possible D match to TRBD2 (6 bases). CDR1 and CDR2 from the germline V gene are SSHAT and FNYEAQ (reference sequence). This CDR3 region has 16 residues. This chain's CDR3 is CASSLGRGASTDTQYF. The CDR3, as DNA: TGTGCTAGCAGCTTAGGGCGGGGTGCTAGCACAGATACGCAGTATTTT.